The rows below give T cell receptor beta chains drawn from one sample of a study of OX40 agonist ivuxolimab in advanced cancers. Here immunoSEQ multiplex PCR was the method, and the copy in TCRdb shows in-frame clones only, minus some. The sample consists of tens of thousands of clones, 90% to 95% of them appearing once. The specimen comprised CD4+ or CD8+ T cells sorted from blood, sampled in a trial of the OX40 agonist ivuxolimab. All receptors derive from an adult with an advanced solid tumor such as melanoma, head and neck, liver or kidney cancer. The CDR3 runs from the conserved cysteine through the conserved F or W. A D gene is named only where the DNA matches it firmly. Some rows have no size entry. The others give once, few or many, or a class for an expanded clone.

d_call	clone_size	cdr3_length	v_call	j_call	cdr3_aa	cdr3_nt
TRBD1	NA	14	TRBV6-5	TRBJ2-3	CASGPTGLTDTQYF	TGTGCCAGCGGACCGACAGGGCTGACAGATACGCAGTATTTT
NA	NA	13	TRBV27	TRBJ2-7	CASRMFGVYEQYF	TGTGCCAGCAGAATGTTTGGGGTCTACGAGCAGTACTTC
TRBD1	once	15	TRBV28	TRBJ2-7	CASSSPGTGVYEQYF	TGTGCCAGCAGTTCCCCGGGGACAGGGGTCTACGAGCAGTACTTC
NA	NA	13	TRBV7-6	TRBJ2-7	CASSLPGVGEQYF	TGTGCCAGCAGCTTGCCGGGAGTGGGTGAGCAGTACTTC
TRBD2	once	19	TRBV7-9	TRBJ2-5	CASSFGTSGSLSRRETQYF	TGTGCCAGCAGCTTCGGGACTAGCGGGTCCCTATCCCGGAGGGAGACCCAGTACTTC
NA	NA	16	TRBV9	TRBJ2-3	CASSESGGKGTDTQYF	TGTGCCAGCAGCGAGAGTGGTGGGAAGGGCACAGATACGCAGTATTTT
NA	NA	15	TRBV10-1	TRBJ2-7	CASSDSRTDPYEQYF	TGCGCCAGCAGTGACTCCCGGACAGACCCCTACGAGCAGTACTTC
NA	NA	14	TRBV7-9	TRBJ1-2	CASSHRRQDYGYTF	TGTGCCAGCAGCCACCGGAGGCAGGACTATGGCTACACCTTC
TRBD1	NA	16	TRBV19	TRBJ2-3	CASSIRQGKFLDTQYF	TGTGCCAGTAGTATACGACAGGGGAAGTTTCTCGATACGCAGTATTTT
NA	NA	14	TRBV14	TRBJ1-1	CASSQDSRENEAFF	TGTGCCAGCAGCCAAGATAGCAGGGAGAATGAAGCTTTCTTT
NA	NA	14	TRBV4-3	TRBJ2-1	CASSQGDSYNEQFF	TGCGCCAGCAGCCAAGGGGATTCCTACAATGAGCAGTTCTTC
NA	NA	13	TRBV11-1	TRBJ1-4	CASTSSFNEKLFF	TGTGCCAGCACCTCTTCCTTCAATGAAAAACTGTTTTTT
NA	NA	16	TRBV5-6	TRBJ1-6	CASSLYRERGNSPLHF	TGTGCCAGCAGCTTGTATCGGGAACGGGGGAATTCACCCCTCCACTTT
TRBD2	NA	16	TRBV2	TRBJ2-1	CASRAGTSGTYNEQFF	TGTGCCAGCAGAGCCGGGACTAGCGGTACTTACAATGAGCAGTTCTTC
NA	NA	12	TRBV30	TRBJ2-7	CAWTGSSYEQYF	TGTGCCTGGACGGGCAGCTCCTACGAGCAGTACTTC
NA	few	14	TRBV6-5	TRBJ2-7	CASSYSRGNHEQYF	TGTGCCAGCAGTTACTCGAGGGGGAACCACGAGCAGTACTTC
NA	NA	12	TRBV7-6	TRBJ2-2	CASSLGAGELFF	TGTGCCAGCAGCTTGGGGGCCGGGGAGCTGTTTTTT
NA	NA	13	TRBV6-5	TRBJ1-1	CASSALVGGEAFF	TGTGCCAGCAGTGCCCTCGTGGGGGGTGAAGCTTTCTTT
NA	once	14	TRBV7-9	TRBJ2-7	CASSWDGGSYEQYF	TGTGCCAGCAGCTGGGACGGTGGTTCCTACGAGCAGTACTTC
TRBD1	NA	13	TRBV5-6	TRBJ1-2	CASSPTGSGGYTF	TGTGCCAGCAGCCCGACAGGGTCCGGTGGCTACACCTTC
TRBD1	NA	14	TRBV5-4	TRBJ1-1	CASSLGDRGTEAFF	TGTGCCAGCAGCTTAGGAGACAGGGGCACTGAAGCTTTCTTT
NA	NA	15	TRBV4-1	TRBJ1-1	CASSHVRDPRTEAFF	TGCGCCAGCAGCCACGTCCGGGACCCGCGGACTGAAGCTTTCTTT
NA	NA	17	TRBV21-1	TRBJ2-1	CASSKQESRDTDNEQFF	TGTGCCAGCAGCAAACAGGAAAGCAGGGATACGGACAATGAGCAGTTCTTC
NA	NA	15	TRBV21-1	TRBJ2-7	CASTIYGQPSYEQYF	TGTGCCAGCACCATCTACGGACAGCCAAGCTACGAGCAGTACTTC
NA	NA	15	TRBV28	TRBJ2-5	CASSPEGVAWETQYF	TGTGCCAGCAGTCCGGAGGGAGTGGCCTGGGAGACCCAGTACTTC
NA	NA	19	TRBV18	TRBJ2-3	CASSSSNPVLGHNTDTQYF	TGTGCCAGCTCATCAAGCAACCCCGTGTTGGGACACAACACAGATACGCAGTATTTT
NA	NA	14	TRBV6-5	TRBJ2-5	CASSGPGLASGIYF	TGTGCCAGCAGTGGCCCCGGACTGGCTTCGGGTATATACTTC
NA	NA	14	TRBV11-2	TRBJ1-1	CASSVGGVMTEAFF	TGTGCCAGCAGCGTGGGCGGGGTTATGACTGAAGCTTTCTTT